The 24 T cell receptor beta chains in this list originate from one sample, sequenced in a study of PD-1 blockade in classical Hodgkin lymphoma (TCRdb year 2020). The library relied on the immunoSEQ multiplex PCR assay. This is the immuneACCESS table as TCRdb keeps it, with only in-frame sequences that have V and J called. A part of the clones is gone; compared with another copy, unresolved V genes explain less than half, and the rest is unexplained. This sample holds around 11,000 clones; roughly 74% were observed only once. The ten largest clones add up to about 3.5% of the sample. The sample's time point label, in plain terms: cycle 4 day 1 (C4D1), after more than five weeks of nivolumab. Relapse after autologous stem cell transplantation had occurred in all trial patients, and cohorts A, B and C were distinguished by prior brentuximab vedotin exposure. Magnetic negative selection with a Miltenyi CD4+ T cell isolation kit was used to purify CD4+ T cells from thawed PBMCs.

Sample: CD4+ T cells from blood, taken before the fourth cycle of nivolumab. These receptors were taken from a human donor with classical Hodgkin lymphoma.

This chain links TRBV5-4 with TRBJ1-1; 10 bases line up with TRBD1. The CDR3 consists of 16 residues. Looked up from germline, CDR1 is SGHNT and CDR2 is YYREEE (reference sequence). The J segment lost 6 bases and the V segment lost 0 bases, leaving 8 bases of the junction unmatched. Here the CDR3 reads CASSLAGGQGRSEAFF. DNA for the CDR3: TGTGCCAGCAGCTTGGCCGGGGGACAGGGGAGATCTGAAGCTTTCTTT.

The genes are TRBV4-1 and TRBJ1-4; 9 positions agree with TRBD1. The CDR3 is made up of 17 amino acids. Looked up from germline, CDR1 is MGHRA and CDR2 is YSYEKL. V was pared by 0 bases and J by 5 bases, with 7 bases of the junction left unmatched. The CDR3: CASSQEGQGRSNEKLFF. The CDR3 region has the DNA TGCGCCAGCAGCCAAGAGGGACAGGGAAGATCGAATGAAAAACTGTTTTTT.

This clone was observed once. The chain joins TRBV6-5 to TRBJ2-1, with 10 bases aligning to TRBD2. The CDR3 extends over 15 amino acids. The V gene's germline CDR1 is MNHEY and CDR2 SVGAGI. After removal of 7 bases from V and 3 bases from J, the junction contained 6 bases not matched to a gene. For the CDR3, the DNA is TGTGCCAGCACCGACCGGACTAGCGGCTACAATGAGCAGTTCTTC. Translated, it gives CASTDRTSGYNEQFF.

The CDR3 coding sequence is TGTGCCAGCAGCGTAGTAGGTAGCGGGAGTTATGAGCAGTTCTTC. It yields the protein CASSVVGSGSYEQFF. The genes are TRBV9 and TRBJ2-1; 9 bases align to TRBD2. V lost 0 bases to trimming and J lost 8 bases; unmatched junction nucleotides: 6. The CDR3 is 15 residues long. The V gene's germline CDR1 is SGDLS and CDR2 YYNGEE.

This chain links TRBV27 with TRBJ1-3; 8 bases match TRBD1. The CDR3 totals 17 residues. Losses at the gene ends were 5 bases for V and 0 bases for J; bases not matched to a gene: 9. Looked up from germline, CDR1 is MNHEY and CDR2 is SMNVEV (reference sequence). CDR3 coding DNA: TGTGCCAGCAGTCCCTGGACAGGGAGCTTCTCTGGAAACACCATATATTTT. It codes for CASSPWTGSFSGNTIYF.

This sequence joins TRBV28 and TRBJ2-3, with D hard to call. The germline V gene has CDR1 MDHEN and CDR2 SYDVKM. This CDR3 is built from 15 residues. V lost 2 bases and J lost 2, with 11 bases in between. The CDR3 is CASSLILPNTDTQYF. In DNA form, the CDR3 reads TGTGCCAGCAGTTTAATATTACCGAACACAGATACGCAGTATTTT.

This clone appeared a single time. The rearrangement joins TRBV7-9 to TRBJ2-1, with D uncertain. The CDR3 sequence is 14 residues long. V was shortened by 2 bases and J by 6 bases, with 11 bases between the two germline ends. From germline, CDR1 is SEHNR and CDR2 FQNEAQ (reference sequence). As DNA, the CDR3 is TGTGCCAGCAGCTTACCCTACGCGAGCAATGAGCAGTTCTTC. Amino acids: CASSLPYASNEQFF.

The chain has TRBV5-1 and TRBJ1-6; the match to TRBD1 covers 7 bases. Germline assignment: CDR1 SGHRS and CDR2 YFSETQ. The CDR3 has 16 residues. The trim removed 4 bases at V and 10 bases at J, leaving 14 bases unmatched. CDR3 sequence (DNA): TGCGCCAGCAGCCCGGACAGGCCAACTCAGGGGTCACCCCTCCACTTT. This sequence encodes CASSPDRPTQGSPLHF.

Only a few counts were recorded for this clone. The V and J genes are TRBV5-1 and TRBJ2-5, with 9 bases identical to TRBD1. V gave up 0 bases and J gave up 5 bases; unmatched junction bases: 5. Germline V CDR1 and CDR2: SGHRS, YFSETQ. This CDR3 is 15 amino acids long. The CDR3 reads CASSLAQGAGETQYF. For the CDR3, the DNA is TGCGCCAGCAGCTTGGCACAGGGGGCGGGGGAGACCCAGTACTTC. Combining the CDR3 with reference TRBV5-1 and TRBJ2-5 gives the whole variable domain KAGVTQTPRYLIKTRGQQVTLSCSPISGHRSVSWYQQTPGQGLQFLFEYFSETQRNKGNFPGRFSGRQFSNSRSEMNVSTLELGDSALYLCASSLAQGAGETQYFGPGTRLLVL.

This sequence joins TRBV7-2 and TRBJ2-4, with no clear D. The CDR3 loop spans 14 amino acids. Germline CDR1 is SGHTA and CDR2 is FQGNSA. Trimming cost V 0 bases and J 13 bases, with 16 bases left between them. Here the CDR3 DNA reads TGTGCCAGCAGCTTAGCCCCCGACGGAGACCCGCAGTACTTC. It is translated as CASSLAPDGDPQYF.

The genes are TRBV7-2 and TRBJ2-7; D perhaps matches TRBD2 (5 bases). Trimming shortened V by 4 bases and J by 5 bases, and 12 bases separated the two germline ends. CDR3 length equals 13 residues. The germline V gene has CDR1 SGHTA and CDR2 FQGNSA. The CDR3 DNA sequence: TGTGCCAGCAGCTCCCCGAGGCGGGACGAGCAGTACTTC. Protein product: CASSSPRRDEQYF. The complete variable domain, with remaining parts taken from reference TRBV7-2 and TRBJ2-7, reads GAGVSQSPSNKVTEKGKDVELRCDPISGHTALYWYRQSLGQGLEFLIYFQGNSAPDKSGLPSDRFSAERTGGSVSTLTIQRTQQEDSAVYLCASSSPRRDEQYFGPGTRLTVT.

The chain couples TRBV28 to TRBJ2-7; D may be TRBD2 (6 bases). CDR1 is MDHEN and CDR2 is SYDVKM in the germline V gene. The CDR3 covers 14 residues. The ends were cut back, 1 base at V and 7 bases at J, with 14 bases in the middle. CDR3 sequence reads: CASSLSAGPREQYF. Written as DNA, the CDR3 is TGTGCCAGCAGTTTATCAGCGGGCCCTAGGGAGCAGTACTTC.

This chain joins TRBV28 and TRBJ2-3; D might be TRBD1 or TRBD2, each matching 5 bases. The ends were cut back, 5 bases at V and 5 bases at J, with 20 bases in the middle. The CDR3 consists of 16 residues. CDR1 and CDR2 from the germline V gene are MDHEN and SYDVKM. The CDR3: CASSPLGAEAGDTQYF. The CDR3 nucleotides read TGTGCCAGCAGTCCCCTCGGGGCTGAGGCGGGAGATACGCAGTATTTT.

V usage is TRBV10-2 and J usage is TRBJ2-2, with D tentatively TRBD1 or TRBD2 (5 bases each). Germline values: CDR1 WSHSY, CDR2 SAAADI. The V end was cut by 7 bases, the J end by 4 bases, with 16 bases between. The CDR3 is made up of 15 amino acids. CDR3 DNA sequence: TGCGCCAGCACTACCGGGACGGCGGGCACCGGGGAGCTGTTTTTT. Translating gives CASTTGTAGTGELFF.

V gene TRBV5-1 combines with J gene TRBJ2-3; 11 nucleotides match TRBD2. CDR1 and CDR2 from the germline V gene are SGHRS and YFSETQ. The CDR3 has 18 amino acids. The V and J ends lost 4 bases and 5 bases, in that order; junction bases with no gene match: 15. CDR3 sequence: CASSQSYTSGSQGDTQYF. In nucleotides, the CDR3 is TGCGCCAGCAGCCAAAGCTATACTAGCGGGAGTCAGGGAGATACGCAGTATTTT.

This sequence joins TRBV6-5 and TRBJ1-2; a possible D gene is TRBD1 (6 bases). The germline V gene encodes CDR1 MNHEY and CDR2 SVGAGI. Trimming removed 7 bases from V and 4 bases from J, with 16 bases in between. CDR3 length: 14 residues. CDR3 protein: CASTGSTGFYGYTF. The CDR3, as DNA: TGTGCCAGCACCGGATCGACAGGATTCTATGGCTACACCTTC.

The V call is TRBV10-3, the J call TRBJ1-6; the match to TRBD1 covers 8 bases. Germline CDR1 is ENHRY and CDR2 is SYGVKD. The CDR3 runs 15 residues. Trimming at V came to 4 bases and at J to 8 bases, leaving 7 bases not matched to a gene. CDR3 DNA sequence: TGTGCCATCAGTGGGTACAGGGGGACCGATTCACCCCTCCACTTT. This encodes CAISGYRGTDSPLHF.

The chain is built from TRBV29-1 and TRBJ1-1; no clear D gene. This CDR3 is 11 amino acids long. The V end was cut by 5 bases, the J end by 7 bases, with 11 bases between. Germline loops: CDR1 SQVTM, CDR2 ANQGSEA. The CDR3 DNA reads as TGCAGCGTTCAGCGAACCAGTGAAGCTTTCTTT. Translation: CSVQRTSEAFF.

The chain joins TRBV7-6 to TRBJ2-1; 12 bases line up with TRBD2. This CDR3 spans 16 amino acids. The V gene end was trimmed by 3 bases and the J gene end by 7 bases; junction bases not matched to a gene: 7. Germline V gene lookup returns CDR1 SGHVS and CDR2 FNYEAQ. CDR3 protein: CASSLTSGSSQNEQFF. DNA of the CDR3: TGTGCCAGCAGCTTGACTAGCGGGAGTTCACAAAATGAGCAGTTCTTC.

V usage is TRBV4-1 and J usage is TRBJ2-7; TRBD2 might be the D (5 bases). Deletions cut 1 base from V and 3 bases from J, with 13 bases between. Germline CDR1 reads MGHRA; CDR2 reads YSYEKL. The CDR3 covers 15 residues. DNA of the CDR3: TGCGCCAGCAGCCAAGTACTGGCGGAGGACTACGAGCAGTACTTC. The encoded protein is CASSQVLAEDYEQYF.

The chain uses TRBV4-2 and TRBJ2-1; the D is unclear. V was shortened by 0 bases and J by 9 bases, with 6 bases between the two germline ends. Germline V CDR1 and CDR2: LGHNA, YNFKEQ. The CDR3 totals 12 residues. This CDR3 reads CASSQDRAEQFF. CDR3 bases: TGTGCCAGCAGCCAAGATCGTGCTGAGCAGTTCTTC.

This chain's CDR3 is CASSLELAGVGSDTQYF. The CDR3 DNA reads TGCGCCAGCAGCTTGGAACTAGCGGGAGTTGGTTCAGATACGCAGTATTTT. The rearrangement links TRBV5-1 to TRBJ2-3; 11 positions match TRBD2. CDR1 and CDR2 (germline): SGHRS, YFSETQ. The CDR3 has 17 amino acids. J gave up 4 bases and V 0 bases, and 7 bases lay outside the gene matches.

The J gene is TRBJ1-1, the V gene TRBV11-2; a possible D gene is TRBD1 (6 bases). CDR3 size: 15 residues. CDR1 is SGHAT, CDR2 FQNNGV, per germline. V was cut by 6 bases and J by 5 bases, with 19 bases left in between. The CDR3 DNA reads TGTGCCAGCAGGGGACTTGACATCAGGGGTACTGAAGCTTTCTTT. Protein sequence: CASRGLDIRGTEAFF. Combining the CDR3 with reference TRBV11-2 and TRBJ1-1 gives the whole variable domain EAGVAQSPRYKIIEKRQSVAFWCNPISGHATLYWYQQILGQGPKLLIQFQNNGVVDDSQLPKDRFSAERLKGVDSTLKIQPAKLEDSAVYLCASRGLDIRGTEAFFGQGTRLTVV.

The chain employs TRBV28 and TRBJ1-5, with unresolved D. Looked up from germline, CDR1 is MDHEN and CDR2 is SYDVKM. Trimming pared 7 bases from V and 3 bases from J, leaving 13 bases between. The CDR3 totals 14 residues. The DNA for the CDR3 is TGTGCCAGCATAGCTGTGGCAGCCAATCAGCCCCAGCATTTT. This translates into CASIAVAANQPQHF.